Presented here are 13 T cell receptor beta chains from one specimen sequenced in a study of beta chain features in type 1 diabetes (dated by TCRdb to 2017 to 2018). The full study reports these points: A moderate but significant shortening of TCRB CDR3 length was observed in type 1 diabetes patients in all four CD4+ subsets.

The library was prepared using the immunoSEQ multiplex PCR assay. The entire amount of isolated RNA was reverse transcribed using the High Capacity cDNA Reverse Transcription Kit, so the sequenced TCRB transcripts were expressed ones. TCRdb took this table from immuneACCESS and kept in-frame rearrangements with V and J called. Such tables lack part of the clones; where checked against another copy, unresolved V genes explain under half of the gap, and the rest is unexplained. The sample contains 250,000 to 350,000 clones, about 15% of them found a single time. The ten largest make up approximately 0.015% of the sample. Their target antigens are unknown. The sample taken for sequencing was naive CD4+ T cells from blood. The sample's cell subset or site label is to be understood as: true naive CD4+ T cells. All receptors come from a man aged 18 to 29 with type 1 diabetes.

This clone was detected a few times. The rearrangement joins TRBV15 to TRBJ2-3, with 12 bases lining up with TRBD2. In germline, CDR1 is LNHNV, CDR2 YYDKDF (reference sequence). This CDR3 region has 16 residues. The V gene end was trimmed by 3 bases and the J gene end by 2 bases; junction bases not matched to a gene: 3. The CDR3 sequence is CATSSGLAGITDTQYF. CDR3 DNA sequence: TGTGCCACCAGCAGTGGACTAGCGGGAATCACAGATACGCAGTATTTT.

This clone was seen more than once but under ten times. V and J are TRBV7-2 and TRBJ2-1; the match to TRBD1 covers 12 bases. CDR1 and CDR2 from the germline V gene are SGHTA and FQGNSA. The CDR3 sequence is 14 residues long. V trimming: 5 bases; J trimming: 7 bases; junction bases outside the gene matches: 3. CDR3 DNA: TGTGCCAGCAGCAGGGACAGGGGGCCGAATGAGCAGTTCTTC. As protein: CASSRDRGPNEQFF.

A few counts support this clone. The rearrangement joins TRBV18 to TRBJ2-5, with 7 bases lining up with TRBD1. V trimming: 1 base; J trimming: 1 base; junction bases outside the gene matches: 3. The CDR3 is 15 residues long. The germline gives CDR1 KGHSH, CDR2 LQKENI. CDR3 loop: CASSPRGQAQETQYF. CDR3 in DNA: TGTGCCAGCTCACCACGAGGACAGGCCCAAGAGACCCAGTACTTC.

The J gene is TRBJ1-4, the V gene TRBV5-4; D not certain. CDR1 is SGHNT and CDR2 is YYREEE in the germline V gene (reference sequence). Trimming removed 6 bases at V and 0 bases at J, with 12 bases between. The CDR3 is 15 amino acids. As DNA, the CDR3 is TGTGCCAGCAACGTGGGAGGGTCAACTAATGAAAAACTGTTTTTT. This sequence encodes CASNVGGSTNEKLFF.

This clone has just a few counts. CDR3 residues: CAWSPTSRLVEQFF. The DNA of the CDR3 is TGTGCCTGGAGTCCGACCTCCAGGTTGGTTGAGCAGTTCTTC. The rearrangement joins TRBV30 to TRBJ2-1; D uncertain. The CDR3 runs 14 residues. Germline loops: CDR1 GTSNPN, CDR2 SVGIG (reference sequence). Trimming pared 2 bases from V and 9 bases from J, leaving 17 bases between.

J is TRBJ2-5 and V is TRBV18; TRBD2 matches 8 bases. Germline V lookup: CDR1 KGHSH, CDR2 LQKENI. The CDR3 runs 15 residues. Unmatched junction bases numbered 7, after V lost 3 bases and J lost 4 bases. The CDR3 bases are TGTGCCAGCTCACCTACAGCGGGGGCGGGAGAGACCCAGTACTTC. Its translation is CASSPTAGAGETQYF.

The gene calls are TRBV2 and TRBJ1-2; unclear D gene. Germline V lookup: CDR1 SNHLY, CDR2 FYNNEI. Trimming shortened V by 0 bases and J by 0 bases, and 8 bases separated the two germline ends. This CDR3 region has 15 residues. The CDR3 loop reads CASSEAGSANYGYTF. In nucleotides, the CDR3 is TGTGCCAGCAGTGAAGCGGGCAGTGCTAACTATGGCTACACCTTC. Full variable domain (rest looked up from reference TRBV2 and TRBJ1-2): EPEVTQTPSHQVTQMGQEVILRCVPISNHLYFYWYRQILGQKVEFLVSFYNNEISEKSEIFDDQFSVERPDGSNFTLKIRSTKLEDSAMYFCASSEAGSANYGYTFGSGTRLTVV.

A single count supports this clone. The J gene is TRBJ2-1, the V gene TRBV27; D gene unclear. The CDR3 runs 14 residues. Germline V lookup: CDR1 MNHEY, CDR2 SMNVEV (reference sequence). V lost 5 bases to trimming and J lost 2 bases, with 10 bases between them. The CDR3 loop is CASSPRAAYNEQFF. In DNA, the CDR3 is TGTGCCAGCAGTCCCCGTGCGGCCTACAATGAGCAGTTCTTC.

This clone was counted between two and nine times. V is TRBV28 and J is TRBJ2-7; D unclear. CDR3 length: 14 residues. Trimming shortened V by 9 bases and J by 4 bases, and 19 bases separated the two germline ends. Germline V gives CDR1 MDHEN, CDR2 SYDVKM. CDR3 residues: CASIDRSGSYEQYF. The CDR3 DNA is TGTGCCAGTATAGACCGCTCAGGATCGTACGAGCAGTACTTC.

There are a few counts of this clone. This sequence joins TRBV29-1 and TRBJ2-5; TRBD2 matches at 7 bases. The CDR3 runs 15 residues. Germline V gene data show CDR1 as SQVTM and CDR2 as ANQGSEA. V shed 4 bases and J 5 bases; nucleotides not matched to a gene: 13. The CDR3 loop reads CSVVRLAGRGETQYF. DNA for the CDR3: TGCAGCGTTGTAAGATTAGCGGGTAGAGGGGAGACCCAGTACTTC.

The chain couples TRBV7-2 to TRBJ2-7; 7 bases fit TRBD1. With 5 bases clipped from V and 4 bases from J, the junction kept 2 bases outside the gene matches. Germline lookup yields CDR1 SGHTA and CDR2 FQGNSA. This CDR3 has 12 amino acids. In DNA, the CDR3 is TGTGCCAGCAGCGGGGGACAGTACGAGCAGTACTTC. Residues: CASSGGQYEQYF.

Only a few counts were recorded for this clone. The chain employs TRBV27 and TRBJ2-2; no definite D call. Germline CDR1 reads MNHEY; CDR2 reads SMNVEV (reference sequence). This CDR3 has 15 residues. Between the trimmed V and J ends, which lost 2 bases and 6 bases, there was a span of 13 bases. The CDR3 sequence is CASSLQATLAGELFF. The CDR3 coding sequence is TGTGCCAGCAGTTTACAGGCAACCTTGGCCGGGGAGCTGTTTTTT.

This clone showed up just a few times. The chain links TRBV30 to TRBJ1-2; 7 nucleotides agree with TRBD1. Losses at the gene ends were 1 base for V and 6 bases for J; bases not matched to a gene: 8. The V gene's germline CDR1 is GTSNPN and CDR2 SVGIG (reference sequence). The CDR3 loop spans 14 amino acids. The DNA of the CDR3 is TGTGCCTGGAGTGCGGACACAGGGGTGAATGGCTACACCTTC. Translated: CAWSADTGVNGYTF.